The entry below describes one TCR beta chain. This receptor's antigen is unknown. Base-call qualities are not available, and no considerably larger clone is one nucleotide away. The sample is drawn from a study of T cell responses to AZD1222 COVID-19 vaccine (dated by TCRdb to the early 2020s). Broadly, across the study: AZD1222 recipients with second doses at about 4 weeks or about 12 weeks were pooled, because spike-specific TCR depth and breadth did not differ between schedules. TCR sequencing covered 233 trial participants: around 210 given two doses of AZD1222 and 26 given two doses of MenACWY control vaccine. Enrollment into the trials was organized by age into subgroups of 18-55, 56-69 and 70-plus years, and those subgroups contained approximately 160, 26 and 62 TCR-sequenced participants, respectively.

The CDR3, cysteine through phenylalanine, is 13 amino acids long. Left in the record is the CDR3 DNA by itself, 39 bases read in frame from the first base. Taken from the germline V gene, the CDR1 and CDR2 loops are SGHAT and FQNNGV. Trimming removed 5 bases from V and 5 bases from J; the gene matches leave 4 bases unexplained. This specimen's time point label, interpreted: baseline before first vaccination. Samples from vaccinated people were obtained from the UK trials COV001 and COV002, which included a single-blind randomized controlled phase 2/3 trial of AZD1222 (ChAdOx1 nCoV-19) in healthy adults. For TCRbeta chain sequencing, PBMC samples were collected from trial participants at day 0 and at day 28 after the second dose. The CDR3 regions of human TCRbeta chains were analyzed by immunosequencing. Under the source paper's analysis protocol: Repertoire TCRs were matched against a reference library of SARS-CoV-2-specific TCRs generated with the MIRA antigen-specificity platform. Breadth was defined as the fraction of unique TCRs that were SARS-CoV-2-associated. Depth was defined as the fraction of total T cells that were SARS-CoV-2-associated. Using the MIRA data, each spike-specific TCR was assigned both to the spike region to which the TCR was reactive and to a CD4 or CD8 class. Log10-transformed breadth and depth values were compared by one-way ANOVA with Sidak's multiple comparisons tests. The table comes from immuneACCESS by way of TCRdb, which keeps in-frame sequences with V and J called. Part of the clones is missing from these tables; in studies checked, under half for an unresolved V gene and the rest for unknown reasons. The DNA gave D and trimming, while V, J and clone size come from that table. Within this sample are 65,000 to 80,000 clones, with roughly nine tenths of them counted one time only. Under 25% of the sample lies in the top ten.

The research as a whole found: No day 14 peak-response samples were available, so repertoires were characterized only after the peak T cell response. Nearly half of unique spike-specific TCRs reportedly recognized epitopes outside regions mutated in the B.1.351 and B.1.1.7 variants. Conclusions about previously exposed vaccinees are limited because only a handful of AZD1222 recipients were SARS-CoV-2 seropositive at baseline. The whole spike protein was spanned by vaccine-associated CD4 TCRs, and dominant responses were seen in regions 160-218 and 743-854. A significant rise in spike-specific TCR breadth and depth was observed after two AZD1222 doses relative to day 0 and relative to MenACWY recipients. Most participants were white British and females outnumbered males, and the authors suggested that clonal diversity may have been underestimated. The 56-69-year group was small, and its depth increase did not reach significance, likely because of low power.

The TCR comes from an adult in good health. This material consisted of peripheral blood, taken on day 0 of AZD1222 vaccination. Recombination linked TRBV11-2 to TRBJ2-7; 9 of the junction bases match TRBD2. The nucleotides are TGTGCCAGCAGCCCCTGGACTAGCGACGAGCAGTACTTC. This yields the protein CASSPWTSDEQYF.